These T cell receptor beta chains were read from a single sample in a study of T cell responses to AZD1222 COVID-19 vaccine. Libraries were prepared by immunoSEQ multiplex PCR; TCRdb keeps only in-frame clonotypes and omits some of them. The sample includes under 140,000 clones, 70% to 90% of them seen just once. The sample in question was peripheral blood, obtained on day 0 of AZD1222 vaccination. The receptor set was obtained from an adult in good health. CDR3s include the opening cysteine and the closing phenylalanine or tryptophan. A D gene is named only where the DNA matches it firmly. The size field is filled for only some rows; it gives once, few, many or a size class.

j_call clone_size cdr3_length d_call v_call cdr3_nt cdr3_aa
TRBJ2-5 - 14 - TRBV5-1 TGCGCCAGCAGCCCCGGGACGGCTAAAGAGACCCAGTACTTC CASSPGTAKETQYF
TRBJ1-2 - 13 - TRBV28 TGTGCCAGCACTCCCCCAAGACGCTATGGCTACACCTTC CASTPPRRYGYTF
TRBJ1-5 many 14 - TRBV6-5 TGTGCCAGCGCTGCGGGGAGGAGCAATCAGCCCCAGCATTTT CASAAGRSNQPQHF
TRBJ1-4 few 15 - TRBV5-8 TGTGCCAGCAGCATTACAGGGTTTGCTAATGAAAAACTGTTTTTT CASSITGFANEKLFF
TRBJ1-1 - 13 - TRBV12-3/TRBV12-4 TGTGCCAGCAGTTTAGCGAGGGGGATTGAAGCTTTCTTT CASSLARGIEAFF
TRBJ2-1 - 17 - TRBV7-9 TGTGCCAGCAGCTTAGGAACAGCGGGCCCCGCCATCGATGAGCAGTTCTTC CASSLGTAGPAIDEQFF
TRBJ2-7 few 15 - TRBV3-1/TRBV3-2 TGTGCCAGCAGCCAAGATCAGGGGCTAAATGGGGAGCAGTACTTC CASSQDQGLNGEQYF
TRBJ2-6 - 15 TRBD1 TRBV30 TGTGCCTGGAAAACAGGGGTTTCTGGGGCCAACGTCCTGACTTTC CAWKTGVSGANVLTF
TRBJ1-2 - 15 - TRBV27 TGTGCCAGCAGCCCTGGGACATCCCGGGGGAATGGCTACACCTTC CASSPGTSRGNGYTF
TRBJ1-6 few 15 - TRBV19 TGTGCCAGTAGTGTTGGACGTGCCTATAATTCACCCCTCCACTTT CASSVGRAYNSPLHF
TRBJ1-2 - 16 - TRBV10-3 TGTGCCACCAGGACAGCCGACGGGAGTCGCACCCATGGCTACACCTTC CATRTADGSRTHGYTF
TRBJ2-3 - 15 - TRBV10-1 TGCGCCAGCAGTGATACTGACAGACCCACAGATACGCAGTATTTT CASSDTDRPTDTQYF
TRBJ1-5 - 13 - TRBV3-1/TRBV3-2 TGTGCCAGCAGCCAATACAGGGATCAGCCCCAGCATTTT CASSQYRDQPQHF
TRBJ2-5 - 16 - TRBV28 TGTGCCAGCAGTTTATGGGCAGGGGGGAACCAAGAGACCCAGTACTTC CASSLWAGGNQETQYF
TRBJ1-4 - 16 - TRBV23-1 TGCGCCTGGACTCAAAGTCGACTCGGTACGGATGAAAAACTGTTTTTT CAWTQSRLGTDEKLFF
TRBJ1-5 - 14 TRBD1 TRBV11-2 TGTGCCAGCAGCTTATCAGGGGGCGGTCAGCCCCAGCATTTT CASSLSGGGQPQHF
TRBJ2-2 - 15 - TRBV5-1 TGCGCCAGCAGCTTGTTGGGGCTGGGCACCGGGGAGCTGTTTTTT CASSLLGLGTGELFF
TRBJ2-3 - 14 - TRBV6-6 TGTGCCAGCAGTTGGACGGGACTCACAGATACGCAGTATTTT CASSWTGLTDTQYF
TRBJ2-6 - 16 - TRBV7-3 TGTGCCAGCAGCTTATCCGGGGGCTCTGGGGCCAACGTCCTGACTTTC CASSLSGGSGANVLTF
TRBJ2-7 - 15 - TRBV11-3 TGTGCCAGCAGCTTCGGGGCCGCTCAGGGCTACGAGCAGTACTTC CASSFGAAQGYEQYF
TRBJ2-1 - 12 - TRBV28 TGTGCCAGCAGTGGGGGCGTGAATGAGCAGTTCTTC CASSGGVNEQFF
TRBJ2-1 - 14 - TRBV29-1 TGCAGCGTTGTAGTCCGACGAGGCTACAATGAGCAGTTCTTC CSVVVRRGYNEQFF
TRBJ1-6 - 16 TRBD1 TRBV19 TGTGCCAGTAGTATTGGACAGGGGTACGGGAATTCACCCCTCCACTTT CASSIGQGYGNSPLHF
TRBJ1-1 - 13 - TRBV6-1 TGTGCCAGCAGTGAAGCGGGGAGGACTGAAGCTTTCTTT CASSEAGRTEAFF
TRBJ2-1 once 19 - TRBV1 TGCACCAGCAGCCCCCTCTTGGGACGGAAGCGGGGGCCGAACAATGAGCAGTTCTTC CTSSPLLGRKRGPNNEQFF
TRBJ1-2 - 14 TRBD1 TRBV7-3 TGTGCCAGCAGCCCCGGGACAGGGGTTGGCGGCTACACCTTC CASSPGTGVGGYTF
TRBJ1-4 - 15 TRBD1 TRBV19 TGTGCCAGTAGTATAGAGAGACAGGGATATGAAAAACTGTTTTTT CASSIERQGYEKLFF
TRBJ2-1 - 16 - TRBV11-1 TGTGCCAGCACCCACCCCCTCCAGGGGCAGAGGAATGAGCAGTTCTTC CASTHPLQGQRNEQFF
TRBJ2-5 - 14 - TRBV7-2 TGTGCCAGCAGCAGGCAGTCGTACCAAGAGACCCAGTACTTC CASSRQSYQETQYF
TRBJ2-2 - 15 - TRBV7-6 TGTGCCAGCAGAAATCCGGGAGCAAACACCGGGGAGCTGTTTTTT CASRNPGANTGELFF
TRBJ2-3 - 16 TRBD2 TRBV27 TGTGCCAGCCCAGGCACAGCGGGGGCACGTGAGGATACGCAGTATTTT CASPGTAGAREDTQYF
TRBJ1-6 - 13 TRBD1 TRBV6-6 TGTGCCAGCACCACTTCCATGACAGGGGCCTTCCACTTT CASTTSMTGAFHF
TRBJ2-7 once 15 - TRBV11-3 TGTGCCAGCAGCTTAGGGAACCGGGCGAAGGGCGAGCAGTACTTC CASSLGNRAKGEQYF